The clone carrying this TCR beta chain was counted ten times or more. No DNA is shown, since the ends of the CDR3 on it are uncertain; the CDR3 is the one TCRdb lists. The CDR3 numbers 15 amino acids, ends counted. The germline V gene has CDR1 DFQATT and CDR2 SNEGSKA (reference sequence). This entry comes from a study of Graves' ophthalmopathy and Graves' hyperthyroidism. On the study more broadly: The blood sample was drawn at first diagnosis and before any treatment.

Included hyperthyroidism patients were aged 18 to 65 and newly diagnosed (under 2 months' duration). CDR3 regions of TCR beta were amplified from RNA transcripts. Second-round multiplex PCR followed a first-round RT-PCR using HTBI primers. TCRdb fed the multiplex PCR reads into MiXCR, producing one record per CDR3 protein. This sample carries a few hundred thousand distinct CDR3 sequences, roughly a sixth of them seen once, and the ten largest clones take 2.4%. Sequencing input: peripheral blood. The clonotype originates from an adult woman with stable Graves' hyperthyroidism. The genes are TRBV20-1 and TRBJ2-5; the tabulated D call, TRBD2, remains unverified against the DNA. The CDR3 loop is CSARVASGSGETQHF.